The 7 T cell receptor beta chains listed next were all sequenced from one sample in a study of blood T cell repertoires in COVID-19. Sequenced by immunoSEQ multiplex PCR; TCRdb stores in-frame clones only, minus some. This table has around 42,000 clones, 75% to 90% appearing once. Sequenced sample: peripheral blood. The origin of the receptors is a man aged 25-45 years with active or convalescent COVID-19.

This chain links TRBV7-3 with TRBJ1-1, with a tentative D call TRBD1 (5 bases). CDR1 and CDR2 (germline): SGHTA, FQGTGA. Trimming left V 0 bases short and J 8 bases short, with 10 bases between. The CDR3 has 13 residues. CDR3: CASSLTHGGEAFF. DNA of the CDR3: TGTGCCAGCAGCTTAACCCATGGGGGGGAAGCTTTCTTT.

The chain recombines TRBV4-3 with TRBJ1-6; TRBD1 agrees at 8 bases. The V gene's germline CDR1 is LGHNA and CDR2 YSLEER. Trimming cost V 2 bases and J 1 base; bases outside gene matches: 13. The CDR3 has 20 residues. CDR3 protein: CASSQTLLLTGVSYNSPLHF. The CDR3 DNA follows: TGCGCCAGCAGCCAAACTCTCCTTTTGACAGGGGTATCCTATAATTCACCCCTCCACTTT.

This clone has just one count. The CDR3, as DNA: TGTGCCAGCTCACCAATTCGTGGACAGGGAGAGACCCAGTACTTC. This translates into CASSPIRGQGETQYF. The chain carries TRBV18 and TRBJ2-5, with 8 nucleotides matching TRBD1. J was trimmed by 4 bases and V by 2 bases; bases with no gene match: 6. Per the germline V gene, CDR1 is KGHSH and CDR2 is LQKENI. This CDR3 has 15 amino acids. Drawing the rest from reference TRBV18 and TRBJ2-5, the complete variable domain is NAGVMQNPRHLVRRRGQEARLRCSPMKGHSHVYWYRQLPEEGLKFMVYLQKENIIDESGMPKERFSAEFPKEGPSILRIQQVVRGDSAAYFCASSPIRGQGETQYFGPGTRLLVL.

The chain uses TRBV29-1 and TRBJ1-2; D unclear. Trimming stripped 0 bases from V and 4 bases from J, with 9 bases between. This CDR3 region has 13 residues. The V gene's germline CDR1 is SQVTM and CDR2 ANQGSEA. CDR3 sequence reads: CSVEDAGLYGYTF. In DNA form, the CDR3 reads TGCAGCGTTGAAGATGCAGGCCTCTATGGCTACACCTTC.

The chain employs TRBV29-1 and TRBJ2-1, with D perhaps matching TRBD1 (6 bases). Trimming stripped 3 bases from V and 0 bases from J, with 12 bases between. The CDR3 totals 15 residues. Germline assignment: CDR1 SQVTM and CDR2 ANQGSEA. CDR3: CSVDGTPSSYNEQFF. DNA for the CDR3: TGCAGCGTTGACGGGACACCGTCCTCCTACAATGAGCAGTTCTTC.

The chain joins TRBV7-2 to TRBJ2-4; D unclear. Germline CDR1 reads SGHTA; CDR2 reads FQGNSA. The CDR3 has 12 amino acids. V was cut by 6 bases and J by 6 bases, with 9 bases left in between. CDR3 sequence (DNA): TGTGCCAGCAGTTCTCCCTTAAACATTCAGTACTTC. It encodes CASSSPLNIQYF.

The J gene is TRBJ1-2, the V gene TRBV14; 7 nucleotides align to TRBD1. Unmatched junction bases numbered 4, after V lost 4 bases and J lost 2 bases. Per germline, CDR1 SGHDN and CDR2 FVKESK. The CDR3 consists of 14 residues. The CDR3 sequence: CASSRRQGNYGYTF. Here the CDR3 DNA reads TGTGCCAGCAGCCGTAGACAGGGAAACTATGGCTACACCTTC.